These 27 T cell receptor beta chains share one sample of origin, sequenced in a study of post-analysis software for immune sequencing data. Study results and caveats: Relative to controls, patients had 4 or 5 TRBV segments at higher frequency, with TRBV5-6, TRBV5-1 and TRBV20-1 among these.

No antigen is known for these receptors. Carried by the TCR beta cDNA libraries were unique molecular identifiers. TCRdb redid the calling of the PCR reads with MiXCR, one entry per CDR3 protein. The table lists 380,000 or so distinct CDR3 sequences, 30% to 45% of them singletons, with 13% in the top ten. The sample taken for sequencing was blood. The receptor source for this set is a girl aged 5-17 years with multiple sclerosis.

V usage is TRBV7-2 and J usage is TRBJ2-2; D perhaps matches TRBD1 (5 bases). V gave up 3 bases and J gave up 0 bases, with 8 bases separating them. The germline CDR1 and CDR2 sequences are SGHTA and FQGNSA. The CDR3 sequence is 15 residues long. This CDR3 is CASSLAGSNTGELFF. CDR3 bases: TGTGCCAGCAGCTTGGCAGGGTCGAACACCGGGGAGCTGTTTTTT.

This clonotype was seen a few times. This chain connects TRBV7-3 to TRBJ2-5; D is possibly TRBD1 or TRBD2 (5 bases each). Germline CDR1 reads SGHTA; CDR2 reads FQGTGA. The CDR3 contains 14 residues. Between the trimmed V and J ends, which lost 5 bases and 3 bases, there was a span of 13 bases. The CDR3 loop is CASSQTAAEETQYF. CDR3 in DNA: TGTGCCAGCAGCCAGACAGCGGCGGAAGAGACCCAGTACTTC.

This clonotype was recorded once. V usage is TRBV11-2 and J usage is TRBJ2-1, with D possibly matching TRBD2 (6 bases). The V end lost 0 bases, the J end lost 9 bases, and 12 bases lay between the germline ends. Per germline, CDR1 SGHAT and CDR2 FQNNGV. This CDR3 comprises 14 residues. For the CDR3, the DNA is TGTGCCAGCAGCTTAGATCTAGCGCAAACTGAGCAGTTCTTC. This encodes CASSLDLAQTEQFF.

V gene TRBV12-3 or TRBV12-4 combines with J gene TRBJ1-4; a weak D match, TRBD1 (5 bases). This CDR3 is built from 16 residues. The germline V and J ends were trimmed by 4 bases and 2 bases, with 14 bases remaining between them. This CDR3 is CASSSLPRGTNEKLFF. The CDR3 nucleotides read TGTGCCAGCAGTTCCCTCCCACGGGGGACTAATGAAAAACTGTTTTTT.

This clonotype was detected many times. The J gene is TRBJ2-1, the V gene TRBV25-1; D ambiguous. This CDR3 is 12 amino acids long. CDR1 and CDR2 from the germline V gene are MGHDK and SYGVNS. V was trimmed by 6 bases and J by 4 bases, leaving 7 bases between them. CDR3 DNA: TGTGCCAGCAGGCTCAGATACAATGAGCAGTTCTTC. Protein: CASRLRYNEQFF.

The V call is TRBV13, the J call TRBJ2-5; TRBD1 matches 7 bases. CDR1 is PRHDT and CDR2 is FYEKMQ in the germline V gene (reference sequence). V was clipped by 5 bases and J by 3 bases; unmatched bases: 6. This CDR3 comprises 14 residues. In DNA form, the CDR3 reads TGTGCCAGCAGCCCCCGGGACAGCGAAGAGACCCAGTACTTC. Translation gives CASSPRDSEETQYF.

The gene calls are TRBV7-2 and TRBJ2-5, with 9 bases lining up with TRBD2. J lost 3 bases, V lost 4 bases, and 9 bases had no gene match. The CDR3 sequence is 16 residues long. Germline CDR1 SGHTA, CDR2 FQGNSA. In DNA, the CDR3 is TGTGCCAGCAGCTCTCTAGCGGGGCTACCCGAAGAGACCCAGTACTTC. This encodes CASSSLAGLPEETQYF. The full variable domain, completed using reference TRBV7-2 and TRBJ2-5, is GAGVSQSPSNKVTEKGKDVELRCDPISGHTALYWYRQSLGQGLEFLIYFQGNSAPDKSGLPSDRFSAERTGGSVSTLTIQRTQQEDSAVYLCASSSLAGLPEETQYFGPGTRLLVL.

This sequence joins TRBV2 and TRBJ2-6, with D possibly TRBD1 on 5 matching bases. Germline V lookup: CDR1 SNHLY, CDR2 FYNNEI. The CDR3 is made up of 14 amino acids. Deletions cut 6 bases from V and 4 bases from J, with 10 bases between. DNA of the CDR3: TGTGCCAGCAGAGGGGCGCAGGGGGCCAACGTCCTGACTTTC. Translating it yields CASRGAQGANVLTF.

Many counts were recorded for this clonotype. The chain is built from TRBV5-1 and TRBJ1-2; D ambiguous. This CDR3 has 18 amino acids. The V gene lost 5 bases and the J gene lost 6 bases, with 29 bases spanning the gap. CDR1 and CDR2 (germline): SGHRS, YFSETQ. In DNA, the CDR3 is TGCGCCAGCAGGAGCGCCCTAAGGAGGCAGAACGAGCTTAATGGCTACACCTTC. It translates to CASRSALRRQNELNGYTF.

This rearrangement joins TRBV6-5 to TRBJ1-4; D is perhaps TRBD1 (6 bases). The ends were cut back, 6 bases at V and 8 bases at J, with 22 bases in the middle. Germline CDR1 MNHEY, CDR2 SVGAGI. This CDR3 has 16 residues. The CDR3 is CASSLVMGAVDEKLFF. CDR3 DNA: TGTGCCAGCAGCCTCGTTATGGGGGCGGTTGACGAAAAACTGTTTTTT.

This clonotype was recorded at least ten times. V and J are TRBV12-3 or TRBV12-4 and TRBJ1-4; D is perhaps TRBD1 (5 bases). The germline V and J ends were trimmed by 6 bases and 7 bases, with 15 bases remaining between them. This CDR3 contains 14 residues. The CDR3 region is CASRKTALGEKLFF. The CDR3 DNA is TGTGCCAGCAGGAAGACAGCCCTGGGTGAAAAACTGTTTTTT.

A single count supports this clonotype. The rearrangement uses TRBV29-1 and TRBJ1-1, with D perhaps matching TRBD1 (6 bases). The germline gives CDR1 SQVTM, CDR2 ANQGSEA. This CDR3 region has 13 residues. V was cut by 5 bases and J by 10 bases, with 20 bases left in between. CDR3 protein: CSVTSQTGWVAFF. The CDR3 DNA reads TGCAGCGTTACATCACAAACAGGGTGGGTAGCTTTCTTT.

This chain links TRBV12-3 or TRBV12-4 with TRBJ2-7; weak D call: TRBD1 (6 bases). The CDR3 sequence is 12 residues long. V gave up 5 bases and J gave up 5 bases, with 10 bases separating them. The CDR3 DNA reads as TGTGCCAGCAGTACAGGGTACCACGAGCAGTACTTC. Translation: CASSTGYHEQYF.

This clonotype has only a few counts. The chain uses TRBV20-1 and TRBJ2-7, with D maybe TRBD1 (6 bases). Germline V lookup: CDR1 DFQATT, CDR2 SNEGSKA (reference sequence). The CDR3 is 13 amino acids. The ends were cut back, 3 bases at V and 3 bases at J, with 12 bases in the middle. The CDR3 here is CSASMDRDYEQYF. Written as DNA, the CDR3 is TGCAGTGCTAGTATGGACAGAGACTACGAGCAGTACTTC.

In its sample, this clonotype was seen a few times. This rearrangement joins TRBV4-1 to TRBJ1-1; no reliable D call. Germline CDR1 and CDR2: MGHRA and YSYEKL. This CDR3 region has 17 residues. V was cut by 0 bases and J by 1 base, with 15 bases left in between. CDR3 DNA: TGCGCCAGCAGCCAAGAATCATTGGGCACCGAGAACACTGAAGCTTTCTTT. This codes for CASSQESLGTENTEAFF.

This clonotype was found a few times. The chain carries TRBV20-1 and TRBJ2-3; D is possibly TRBD2 (6 bases). This CDR3 is built from 14 residues. The V end was cut by 0 bases, the J end by 0 bases, with 7 bases between. CDR1 is DFQATT, CDR2 SNEGSKA, per germline (reference sequence). The CDR3 DNA reads as TGCAGTGCTAGAGAGGGGACTAGCACAGATACGCAGTATTTT. Translating it yields CSAREGTSTDTQYF.

In its sample, this clonotype was seen many times. This chain connects TRBV28 to TRBJ2-7; a weak D match, TRBD1 (5 bases). Germline loops: CDR1 MDHEN, CDR2 SYDVKM. The germline V and J ends were trimmed by 5 bases and 1 base, with 12 bases remaining between them. There are 14 residues in the CDR3. CDR3 residues: CASSPPGLSYEQYF. Written as DNA, the CDR3 is TGTGCCAGCAGTCCCCCAGGGTTGTCCTACGAGCAGTACTTC.

This clonotype was counted a few times. This chain uses TRBV6-5 with TRBJ1-2; maybe TRBD1 (6 bases). Per germline, CDR1 MNHEY and CDR2 SVGAGI. The CDR3 spans 12 residues. The V and J ends lost 5 bases and 8 bases respectively, with 12 bases between them. The CDR3 bases are TGTGCCAGCAGTCGGGGGGCGGGGGGCTACACCTTC. Translation: CASSRGAGGYTF.

The table lists this clonotype with a few counts. The chain uses TRBV29-1 and TRBJ2-1; 9 bases line up with TRBD1. CDR1 is SQVTM and CDR2 is ANQGSEA in the germline V gene. The CDR3 consists of 14 residues. V lost 8 bases and J lost 5; bases outside the gene matches: 10. CDR3 coding DNA: TGCAGCACCGGGACAGGGTACGCGCACAATGAGCAGTTCTTC. This sequence encodes CSTGTGYAHNEQFF.

This clonotype was detected once. The chain links TRBV5-1 to TRBJ1-2, with D perhaps matching TRBD1 (6 bases). The CDR3 is 14 residues long. CDR1 and CDR2 (germline): SGHRS, YFSETQ. Trimming stripped 4 bases from V and 6 bases from J, with 16 bases between. The CDR3 nucleotides are TGCGCCAGCAGCCTTGGACAGAGGACGGATGGCTACACCTTC. Protein product: CASSLGQRTDGYTF.

The chain couples TRBV25-1 to TRBJ2-5; 7 bases align to TRBD2. V lost 6 bases and J lost 5; bases outside the gene matches: 6. This CDR3 region has 13 residues. Germline-derived CDR1 and CDR2 are MGHDK and SYGVNS. The CDR3 DNA follows: TGTGCCAGCAGGGGAGGGGCCCCCGAGACCCAGTACTTC. Its translation is CASRGGAPETQYF.

The rearrangement links TRBV6-5 to TRBJ2-2; D is ambiguous. Looked up from germline, CDR1 is MNHEY and CDR2 is SVGAGI. CDR3 length: 16 amino acids. Trimming cost V 0 bases and J 2 bases, with 10 bases left between them. CDR3 region: CASSYSPGFNTGELFF. The CDR3 region has the DNA TGTGCCAGCAGTTACTCTCCCGGGTTTAACACCGGGGAGCTGTTTTTT.

This rearrangement joins TRBV9 to TRBJ2-3; 8 nucleotides align to TRBD2. CDR1 and CDR2 (germline): SGDLS, YYNGEE. The CDR3 has 18 residues. V gave up 0 bases and J gave up 0 bases; unmatched junction bases: 9. Here the CDR3 DNA reads TGTGCCAGCAGCGTAGGGGTAGCGGGGTACCCTAGCACAGATACGCAGTATTTT. Protein: CASSVGVAGYPSTDTQYF.

The chain employs TRBV6-5 and TRBJ1-1; D is uncertain. The germline V gene encodes CDR1 MNHEY and CDR2 SVGAGI. This CDR3 region has 13 residues. The germline V and J ends were trimmed by 5 bases and 3 bases, with 10 bases remaining between them. CDR3 residues: CASSREGYTEAFF. CDR3 DNA sequence: TGTGCCAGCAGTCGAGAGGGCTACACTGAAGCTTTCTTT.

V usage is TRBV14 and J usage is TRBJ2-6; D not certain. This CDR3 comprises 15 residues. CDR1 and CDR2 (germline): SGHDN, FVKESK. Trimming left V 1 base short and J 0 bases short, with 4 bases between. The CDR3: CASSQGTSGANVLTF. CDR3 DNA sequence: TGTGCCAGCAGCCAAGGAACCTCTGGGGCCAACGTCCTGACTTTC.

There are many counts of this clonotype. The chain has TRBV6-6 and TRBJ2-7; weak D call: TRBD2 (5 bases). Per the germline V gene, CDR1 is MNHNY and CDR2 is SVGAGI (reference sequence). The CDR3 loop spans 13 amino acids. Trimming left V 2 bases short and J 3 bases short, with 8 bases between. CDR3 nucleotide sequence: TGTGCCAGCAGTTACGTCCGGGACTACGAGCAGTACTTC. Translated: CASSYVRDYEQYF.

This chain connects TRBV5-1 to TRBJ1-4; D unclear. Trimming took 4 bases from V and 0 from J, leaving 16 bases between them. CDR1 and CDR2 (germline): SGHRS, YFSETQ. There are 17 residues in the CDR3. CDR3 in amino acids: CASSPGRTFSTNEKLFF. Here the CDR3 DNA reads TGCGCCAGCAGCCCGGGTAGGACCTTTTCAACTAATGAAAAACTGTTTTTT.